The rows below give T cell receptor beta chains drawn from one sample of a study of blood T cells in healthy people across ages. TCRdb independently ran MiXCR on the 5' RACE reads; one entry per CDR3 protein. Of approximately 680,000 distinct CDR3 sequences in the sample, approximately 29% were seen once. Sequenced: blood. Receptors were obtained from a woman aged 80 or older in good health. CDR3s include the opening cysteine and the closing phenylalanine or tryptophan. The D gene is left open where the match is weak. Clone size is not always given. Where it is, it says once, few, many or a class for expanded clones.

cdr3_nt cdr3_aa clone_size j_call v_call d_call
TGTGCCAGCATACAGGGGGCTCGCACAGATACGCAGTATTTT CASIQGARTDTQYF many TRBJ2-3 TRBV28 TRBD1
TGTGCCAGCAGCCAAGAGGGGGACAGTGTTTTCTCTGGGGCCAACGTCCTGACTTTC CASSQEGDSVFSGANVLTF many TRBJ2-6 TRBV14 TRBD1
TGTGCCAGCAGTGACCGTCTAGCGGGGACCTACGAGCAGTACTTC CASSDRLAGTYEQYF - TRBJ2-7 TRBV6-4 TRBD2
TGTGCCAGCAGCACCGGACAGGGAGCCTACAATGAGCAGTTCTTC CASSTGQGAYNEQFF many TRBJ2-1 TRBV5-5 TRBD1
TGTGCCAGCAGCCAGATGACTTCAACATCCCACAATGAGCAGTTCTTC CASSQMTSTSHNEQFF - TRBJ2-1 TRBV6-5 -
TGCGCCAGCAGCCTCTGGGGGACAAACAATGAGCAGTTCTTC CASSLWGTNNEQFF - TRBJ2-1 TRBV4-1 -
TGCAGCGTTGTCAATGGAGGTGAGCAGTTCTTC CSVVNGGEQFF - TRBJ2-1 TRBV29-1 -
TGCGCCAGCAGCCAAGAATCGACACACCCGCCCTACGAGCAGTACTTC CASSQESTHPPYEQYF - TRBJ2-7 TRBV4-1 -
TGTGCCAGCAGTAGGGGAGCCGGGGGGGCCCGAAAGACCCAGTACTTC CASSRGAGGARKTQYF few TRBJ2-5 TRBV12-3/TRBV12-4 TRBD2
TGCGCCAGCAGCCCGGGACTAGCGGCAAATGAGCAGTTCTTC CASSPGLAANEQFF - TRBJ2-1 TRBV10-1 TRBD2
TGTGCCAGTAGTATGCGGACGAGCTCCTACGAGCAGTACTTC CASSMRTSSYEQYF many TRBJ2-7 TRBV19 -
TGCAGTGCTCCCCCCCCGGACAGTTACACAGATACGCAGTATTTT CSAPPPDSYTDTQYF many TRBJ2-3 TRBV20-1 -
TGTGCCAGCAGTACCGGGACAGGGGGAGCAGATACGCAGTATTTC CASSTGTGGADTQYF - TRBJ2-3 TRBV12-3/TRBV12-4 TRBD1
TGTGCCAGTAAAATTACAGGGTATGGCATTCAGTACTTC CASKITGYGIQYF many TRBJ2-4 TRBV2 -
TGTGCCAGCAGCTTAGGAGACCATCAACGGAGGCAGTACTTC CASSLGDHQRRQYF - TRBJ2-7 TRBV7-2 -
TGTGCCAGCAGCCCCCCGATCGGAGGGGCCAACGTCCTGACTTTC CASSPPIGGANVLTF many TRBJ2-6 TRBV11-1 -
TGCGCCAGCAGCCAAGTTACAGGGGGCAACGAGCAGTACTTC CASSQVTGGNEQYF many TRBJ2-7 TRBV4-3 TRBD1
TGTACCAGCAGCTTCCGGGACGCAGATACGCAGTATTTT CTSSFRDADTQYF few TRBJ2-3 TRBV5-6 -
TGTGCCAGCAGCGACCAGGCAGGGCCCGGCGGGCAGTACTTC CASSDQAGPGGQYF - TRBJ2-5 TRBV5-4 -
TGTGCCAGCAGTCAACTAGCTAGCACAGATGCGGAGTATTTT CASSQLASTDAEYF - TRBJ2-3 TRBV12-3/TRBV12-4 -
TGTGCCAGCAGTTTTTCCGGTACGGGGGCGAACTATGGCTACACCTTC CASSFSGTGANYGYTF - TRBJ1-2 TRBV27 -
TGCGCCAGCAGCTTGAGGGGACCCATTTTACCGGGCAATGAGCAGTTCTTC CASSLRGPILPGNEQFF many TRBJ2-1 TRBV5-1 -
TGCAGTGCTAGAATTCCGGGACGGAGGAACACTGAAGCTTTCTTT CSARIPGRRNTEAFF - TRBJ1-1 TRBV20-1 -
TGTGCCAGCGGGCCTGGGGGGCTCACAGATACGCAGTATTTT CASGPGGLTDTQYF - TRBJ2-3 TRBV3-1 -
TGTGCCAGCAGTGAGATGTTTTGGACAGCCGGAAATCAAGAGACCCAGTACTTC CASSEMFWTAGNQETQYF many TRBJ2-5 TRBV6-1 -
TGCGCCAGCAGCTTGGCTCAGGGGAGGGTAGAGACCCAGTACTTC CASSLAQGRVETQYF many TRBJ2-5 TRBV5-1 -
TGTGCCTGGAGTGTGGGACTAGCGGGAGGGCAGACCCAGTACTTC CAWSVGLAGGQTQYF - TRBJ2-5 TRBV30 TRBD2
TGTGCCAGCAGCTTGTCGGCCAATTCACCCCTCCACTTT CASSLSANSPLHF many TRBJ1-6 TRBV7-3 -
TGCAGTGCTAGCAGATGGGATTACGAGCAGTACTTC CSASRWDYEQYF - TRBJ2-7 TRBV20-1 -
TGCGCCAGCAGCCAAGATGAAAAAGGATCAGGAGATGAAAAACTGTTTTTT CASSQDEKGSGDEKLFF many TRBJ1-4 TRBV4-1 -
TGTGCCAGCAGTTCCGGCGCGCAGGCTAGTGAGCAGTTCTTC CASSSGAQASEQFF few TRBJ2-1 TRBV11-2 -